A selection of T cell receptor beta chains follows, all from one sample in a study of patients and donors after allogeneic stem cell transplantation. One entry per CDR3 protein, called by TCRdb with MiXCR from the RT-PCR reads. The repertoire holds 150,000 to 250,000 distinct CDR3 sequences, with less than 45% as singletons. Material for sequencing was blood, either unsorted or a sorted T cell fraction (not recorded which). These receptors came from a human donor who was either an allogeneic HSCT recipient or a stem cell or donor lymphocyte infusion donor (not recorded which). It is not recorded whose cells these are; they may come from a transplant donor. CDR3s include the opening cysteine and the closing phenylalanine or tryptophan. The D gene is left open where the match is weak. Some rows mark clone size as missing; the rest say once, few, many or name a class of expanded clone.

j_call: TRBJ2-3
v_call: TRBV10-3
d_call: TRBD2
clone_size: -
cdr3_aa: CATEPGLAVYTDTQYF
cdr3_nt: TGTGCCACTGAACCGGGACTAGCGGTATACACAGATACGCAGTATTTT

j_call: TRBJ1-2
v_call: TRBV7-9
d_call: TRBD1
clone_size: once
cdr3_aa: CASSLTDRAIHF
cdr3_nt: TGTGCCAGCAGCTTAACGGACAGGGCTATCCACTTC

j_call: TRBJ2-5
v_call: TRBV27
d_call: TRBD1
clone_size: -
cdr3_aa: CASRGTGDAETQYF
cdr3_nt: TGTGCCAGCAGAGGGACAGGGGACGCGGAGACCCAGTACTTC

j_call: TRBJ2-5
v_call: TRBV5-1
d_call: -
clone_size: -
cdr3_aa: CASSFDTKETQYF
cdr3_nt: TGCGCCAGCAGCTTCGACACCAAAGAGACCCAGTACTTC

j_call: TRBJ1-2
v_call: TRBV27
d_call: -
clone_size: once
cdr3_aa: CASSLRRECGYTF
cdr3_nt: TGTGCCAGCAGTTTACGCCGGGAATGTGGCTACACCTTC

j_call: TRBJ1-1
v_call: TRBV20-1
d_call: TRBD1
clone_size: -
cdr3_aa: CSASQDRVNTEAFF
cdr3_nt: TGCAGTGCCTCCCAGGACAGGGTGAACACTGAAGCTTTCTTT

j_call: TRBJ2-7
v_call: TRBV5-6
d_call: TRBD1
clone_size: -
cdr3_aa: CASSGDRSHYEQYF
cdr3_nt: TGTGCCAGCAGCGGGGACAGGAGCCACTACGAGCAGTACTTC

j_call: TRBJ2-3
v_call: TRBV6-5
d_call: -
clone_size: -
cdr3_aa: CASSYRRFSSTDTQYF
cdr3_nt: TGTGCCAGCAGTTACAGGCGGTTCTCTAGCACAGATACGCAGTATTTT

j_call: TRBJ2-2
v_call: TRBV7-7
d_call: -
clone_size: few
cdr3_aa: CASSRDFTGELFF
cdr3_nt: TGTGCTAGCAGCCGGGATTTCACCGGGGAGCTGTTTTTT

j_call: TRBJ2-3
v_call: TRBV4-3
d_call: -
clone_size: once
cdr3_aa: CASSQDPGLADTQYF
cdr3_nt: TGCGCCAGCAGCCAAGATCCAGGGTTAGCAGATACGCAGTATTTT

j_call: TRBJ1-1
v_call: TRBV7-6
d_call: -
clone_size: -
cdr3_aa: CASSHNRDLYSEAFF
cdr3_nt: TGTGCCAGCAGCCACAACAGGGATCTTTACTCGGAAGCTTTCTTT

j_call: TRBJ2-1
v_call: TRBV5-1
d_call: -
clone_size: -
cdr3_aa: CASSLGQRASYNEQFF
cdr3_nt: TGCGCCAGCAGCTTGGGCCAACGCGCTTCCTACAATGAGCAGTTCTTC

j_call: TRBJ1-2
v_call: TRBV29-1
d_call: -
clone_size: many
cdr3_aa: CSVDSGPYGYTF
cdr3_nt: TGCAGCGTTGATTCGGGGCCCTATGGCTACACCTTC

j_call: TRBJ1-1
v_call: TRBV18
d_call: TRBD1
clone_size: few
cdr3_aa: CASSIEPGQHYEAFF
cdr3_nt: TGTGCCAGCTCAATCGAACCGGGACAGCATTATGAAGCTTTCTTT